This TCR beta chain emerged from a study of long-term antiretroviral therapy in people with HIV. Whole-study findings and limits: Patients on ART gained diversity, which nonetheless stayed below transplant donor controls. In HIV, the repertoires covered a tighter span of CDR3 lengths than in controls. Blood draws took place between about 2004 and 2018 and possibly involved older ART regimens. Clones that had undergone expansion before ART prevailed in the repertoire throughout all time points.

immunoSEQ v3.0 was run at survey level. Only in-frame clones appear in the TCRdb table, and some are missing; sequencing was by immunoSEQ multiplex PCR. The sample contains 33,000 or so clones, 95% to 98% of which appear only once. This clone was recorded once. Antigen specificity is unknown. The sample here was unsorted PBMCs, taken 7.6 years after starting antiretroviral therapy. The TCR sequence derives from a man aged 30 to 39 with HIV.

The CDR3 DNA reads as TGCGCCAGCAGCCGGGACGGGAAGGTCTACGAGCAGTACTTC. It is translated as CASSRDGKVYEQYF. This chain uses TRBV4-3 with TRBJ2-7, with D perhaps assigned TRBD1 or TRBD2 (5 bases each). The CDR3 sequence is 14 residues long. Germline assignment: CDR1 LGHNA and CDR2 YSLEER. V dropped 4 bases and J dropped 3 bases, with 13 bases sitting between them.